These T cell receptor beta chains were read from a single sample in a study of cytomegalovirus exposure and HLA in healthy donors. Profiled with immunoSEQ multiplex PCR; TCRdb holds only in-frame clones, not every one. The profile shows 150,000 to 200,000 clones, about 77% of them singletons. The sample comprised PBMCs. These receptors were taken from a man between 18 and 29 years old in good health and CMV-seropositive. The CDR3 runs from the conserved cysteine through the conserved F or W. The D gene is left open where the match is weak. Expanded clones get a size class; other rows say once, few or many, or leave the size out.

D: .; V: TRBV5-6; J: TRBJ1-1; size: .; DNA: TGTGCCAGCATCAACAAGCGGGGTTGGGGTGAAGCTTTCTTT; CDR3: CASINKRGWGEAFF
D: TRBD2; V: TRBV6-1; J: TRBJ2-3; size: .; DNA: TGTGCCAGCAGTGAATCCTTCTCGGGGGGTAGGGATACGCAGTATTTT; CDR3: CASSESFSGGRDTQYF
D: .; V: TRBV7-9; J: TRBJ2-7; size: once; DNA: TGTGCCAGCACCCAGGGGCCCGAGCAGTACTTC; CDR3: CASTQGPEQYF
D: .; V: TRBV4-1; J: TRBJ1-5; size: .; DNA: TGCGCCAGCAGCCAGCGCACCGATAGCAATCAGCCCCAGCATTTT; CDR3: CASSQRTDSNQPQHF
D: .; V: TRBV5-1; J: TRBJ2-5; size: .; DNA: TGCGCCAGCAGCTTGAGGAGTCGGGGAAGTTGGGAGACCCAGTACTTC; CDR3: CASSLRSRGSWETQYF
D: TRBD1; V: TRBV5-1; J: TRBJ2-7; size: few; DNA: TGCGCCAGCAGCTACGGGACAGGCGGCTACGAGCAGTACTTC; CDR3: CASSYGTGGYEQYF
D: .; V: TRBV6-5; J: TRBJ2-1; size: .; DNA: TGTGCCAGCAGCGATATGGGCCGTCAGTTCTTC; CDR3: CASSDMGRQFF
D: TRBD2; V: TRBV6-9; J: TRBJ2-7; size: .; DNA: TGTGCCAGCAGTTATCGCCCACCCGGGACTAGCGGATCTTACGAGCAGTACTTC; CDR3: CASSYRPPGTSGSYEQYF
D: TRBD2; V: TRBV14; J: TRBJ2-7; size: .; DNA: TGTGCCAGCAGCGCTCATCGGGGGCTAGCGGGAGTGTTTTCCTACGAGCAGTACTTC; CDR3: CASSAHRGLAGVFSYEQYF
D: .; V: TRBV27; J: TRBJ1-5; size: .; DNA: TGTGCCAGCAGTTCGACCATTGACAGTCAAGGGGGCAATCAGCCCCAGCATTTT; CDR3: CASSSTIDSQGGNQPQHF
D: TRBD2; V: TRBV12-5; J: TRBJ2-3; size: once; DNA: TGTGCTAGTGGTTCTTCCGCGGGACTAGCGGGCCTCACAGATACGCAGTATTTT; CDR3: CASGSSAGLAGLTDTQYF
D: TRBD2; V: TRBV28; J: TRBJ2-3; size: once; DNA: TGTGCCAGCAGGCGAGCGGGAGCCCAGAATACGCAGTATTTT; CDR3: CASRRAGAQNTQYF
D: TRBD1; V: TRBV28; J: TRBJ2-7; size: .; DNA: TGTGCCAGCAGTTGGACAGGGACCTACGAGCAGTACTTC; CDR3: CASSWTGTYEQYF
D: TRBD2; V: TRBV10-2; J: TRBJ2-7; size: .; DNA: TGCGCCAGCATGATGGGCGGGGCGGGAGCCTACGAGCAGTACTTC; CDR3: CASMMGGAGAYEQYF
D: .; V: TRBV7-9; J: TRBJ2-1; size: few; DNA: TGTGCCAGCAGCTTCAGGGGGGACTCCTACAATGAGCAGTTCTTC; CDR3: CASSFRGDSYNEQFF
D: TRBD1; V: TRBV4-1; J: TRBJ1-3; size: .; DNA: TGTGCCAGCAGCCCGACAGGGGCCTCGTCGAACACCATATATTTT; CDR3: CASSPTGASSNTIYF
D: TRBD1; V: TRBV7-9; J: TRBJ1-2; size: .; DNA: TGTGCCAGCAGCCCCCAGTCCGACAGGGGCTATGGCTACACCTTC; CDR3: CASSPQSDRGYGYTF
D: .; V: TRBV19; J: TRBJ1-2; size: .; DNA: TGTGCCAGTAACCCCGGCTTTACTATTGGCTACACCTTC; CDR3: CASNPGFTIGYTF
D: .; V: TRBV2; J: TRBJ2-7; size: .; DNA: TGTGCCCTCCGGGGTACGGTAGACGAGCAGTACTTC; CDR3: CALRGTVDEQYF
D: .; V: TRBV10-3; J: TRBJ1-2; size: .; DNA: TGTGCCATCAGCTTTCAGGGGAATTATGGCTACACCTTC; CDR3: CAISFQGNYGYTF
D: .; V: TRBV27; J: TRBJ2-7; size: .; DNA: TGTGCCAGCAGTTCTCGGACAGAAGTCTCCTACGAGCAGTACTTC; CDR3: CASSSRTEVSYEQYF
D: .; V: TRBV6-5; J: TRBJ1-2; size: .; DNA: TGTGCCAGCAGTTACAAGGACAGTTTAGAGTATGGCTACACCTTC; CDR3: CASSYKDSLEYGYTF
D: TRBD2; V: TRBV5-1; J: TRBJ2-5; size: .; DNA: TGCGCCAGCAGCTTGGGACTAGCGGTCGATCAAGAGACCCAGTACTTC; CDR3: CASSLGLAVDQETQYF
D: .; V: TRBV7-3; J: TRBJ2-3; size: .; DNA: TGTGCCAGCAGCTTACGAGGGCCCCCAGATACGCAGTATTTT; CDR3: CASSLRGPPDTQYF
D: .; V: TRBV19; J: TRBJ1-1; size: .; DNA: TGTGCCAGTACCATCGGGGGGCTGGCTTTCTTT; CDR3: CASTIGGLAFF
D: TRBD2; V: TRBV5-1; J: TRBJ2-3; size: .; DNA: TGCGCCAGCAGGGGGGGGGAAGGCACAGATACGCAGTATTTT; CDR3: CASRGGEGTDTQYF
D: .; V: TRBV10-3; J: TRBJ2-5; size: .; DNA: TGTGCCATCAGTGTTGGTAGTGCCGAGACCCAGTACTTC; CDR3: CAISVGSAETQYF
D: .; V: TRBV5-1; J: TRBJ1-1; size: .; DNA: TGCGCCAGCAGCCCCCGGCAGGGTATGGGGAACACTGAAGCTTTCTTT; CDR3: CASSPRQGMGNTEAFF
D: TRBD2; V: TRBV6-4; J: TRBJ2-3; size: many; DNA: TGTGCCAGCAGTGACGGGACTAGCGGCACAGATACGCAGTATTTT; CDR3: CASSDGTSGTDTQYF
D: .; V: TRBV6-1; J: TRBJ2-7; size: .; DNA: TGTGCCAGCAGTGTAACAGTATACGAGCAGTACTTC; CDR3: CASSVTVYEQYF